This TCR beta chain was identified during a study of tumour-infiltrating T cells in Burkitt lymphoma. Germline V CDR1 and CDR2: MNHEY, SMNVEV (reference sequence). This CDR3 has 13 residues. Trimming pared 2 bases from V and 4 bases from J, leaving 5 bases between. This clone is large. Clones were read by immunoSEQ multiplex PCR, and TCRdb kept only the in-frame ones, dropping some. The sample includes roughly 8,500 clones, approximately 65% of them seen just once. The genes are TRBV27 and TRBJ2-2; D remains ambiguous. Source material: tumor tissue. This clonotype was sampled from a human donor with diffuse large B-cell lymphoma. The CDR3 nucleotides are TGTGCCAGCAGTTTAGTGGCCACCGGGGAGCTGTTTTTT. Amino acid sequence: CASSLVATGELFF.